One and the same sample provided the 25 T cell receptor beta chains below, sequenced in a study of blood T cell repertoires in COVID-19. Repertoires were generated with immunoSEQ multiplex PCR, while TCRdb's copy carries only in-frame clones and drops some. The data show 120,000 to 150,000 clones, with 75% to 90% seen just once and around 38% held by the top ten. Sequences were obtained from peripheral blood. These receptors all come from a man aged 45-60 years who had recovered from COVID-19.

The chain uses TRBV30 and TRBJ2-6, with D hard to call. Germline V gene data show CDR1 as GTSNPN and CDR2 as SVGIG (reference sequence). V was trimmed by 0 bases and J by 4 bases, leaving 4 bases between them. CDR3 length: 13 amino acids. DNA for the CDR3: TGTGCCTGGAGTGTGGGCGGGGCCAACGTCCTGACTTTC. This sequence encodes CAWSVGGANVLTF. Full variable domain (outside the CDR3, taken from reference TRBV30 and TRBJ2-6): SQTIHQWPATLVQPVGSPLSLECTVEGTSNPNLYWYRQAAGRGLQLLFYSVGIGQISSEVPQNLSASRPQDRQFILSSKKLLLSDSGFYLCAWSVGGANVLTFGAGSRLTVL.

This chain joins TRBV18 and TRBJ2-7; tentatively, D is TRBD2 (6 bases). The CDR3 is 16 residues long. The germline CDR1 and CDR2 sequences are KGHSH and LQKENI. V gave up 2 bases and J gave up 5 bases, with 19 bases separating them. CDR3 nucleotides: TGTGCCAGCTCACCATTGGGAGCGACTAGTCTCGACGAGCAGTACTTC. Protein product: CASSPLGATSLDEQYF.

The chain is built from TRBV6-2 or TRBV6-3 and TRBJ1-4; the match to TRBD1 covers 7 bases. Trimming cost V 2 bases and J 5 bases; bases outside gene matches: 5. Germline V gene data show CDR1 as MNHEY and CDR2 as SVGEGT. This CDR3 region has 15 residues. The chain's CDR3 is CASSYGGTANEKLFF. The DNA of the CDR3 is TGTGCCAGCAGTTACGGAGGGACAGCGAATGAAAAACTGTTTTTT.

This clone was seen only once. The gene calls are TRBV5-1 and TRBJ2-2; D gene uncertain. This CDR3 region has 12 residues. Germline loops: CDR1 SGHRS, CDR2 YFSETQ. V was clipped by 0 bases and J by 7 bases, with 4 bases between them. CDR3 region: CASSLGGGELFF. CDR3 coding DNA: TGCGCCAGCAGCTTGGGAGGCGGGGAGCTGTTTTTT.

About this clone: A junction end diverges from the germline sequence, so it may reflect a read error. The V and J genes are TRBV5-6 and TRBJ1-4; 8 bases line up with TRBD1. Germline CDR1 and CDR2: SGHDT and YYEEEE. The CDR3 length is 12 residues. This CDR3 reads CASSRETGVFLF. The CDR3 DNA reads TGTGCCAGCAGCCGGGAGACAGGGGTCTTCCTATTT.

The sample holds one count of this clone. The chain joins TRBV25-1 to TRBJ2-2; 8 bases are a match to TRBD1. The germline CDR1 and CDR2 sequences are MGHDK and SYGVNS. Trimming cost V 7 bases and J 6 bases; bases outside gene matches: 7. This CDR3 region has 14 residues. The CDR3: CASTDGRGPGELFF. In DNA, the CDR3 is TGTGCCAGCACAGATGGCAGGGGGCCCGGGGAGCTGTTTTTT.

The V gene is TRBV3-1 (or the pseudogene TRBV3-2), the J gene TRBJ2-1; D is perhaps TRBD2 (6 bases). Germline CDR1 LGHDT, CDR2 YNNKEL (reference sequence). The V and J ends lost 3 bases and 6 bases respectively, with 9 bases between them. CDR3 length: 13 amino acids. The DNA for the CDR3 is TGTGCCAGCAGCCAGGGGGGTTCCAATGAGCAGTTCTTC. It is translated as CASSQGGSNEQFF.

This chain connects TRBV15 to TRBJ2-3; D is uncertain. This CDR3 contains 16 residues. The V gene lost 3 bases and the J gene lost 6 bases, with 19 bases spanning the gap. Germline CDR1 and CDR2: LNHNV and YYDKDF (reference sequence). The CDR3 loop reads CATSSGFGFLSDTQYF. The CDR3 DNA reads TGTGCCACCAGCAGCGGGTTTGGGTTTTTATCTGATACGCAGTATTTT.

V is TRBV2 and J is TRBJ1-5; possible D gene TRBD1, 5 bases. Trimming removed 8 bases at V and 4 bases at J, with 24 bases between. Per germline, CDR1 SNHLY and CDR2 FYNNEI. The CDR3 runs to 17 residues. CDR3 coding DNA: TGTGCCAGCCTGGGAGGGGCTGCCCTAGACGCAAATCAGCCCCAGCATTTT. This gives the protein CASLGGAALDANQPQHF.

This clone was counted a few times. The CDR3 coding sequence is TGCGCCAGCAGCTTGGCACCCGACAACAATGAGCAGTTCTTC. This translates into CASSLAPDNNEQFF. V and J are TRBV5-1 and TRBJ2-1; D uncertain. V dropped 0 bases and J dropped 5 bases, with 9 bases sitting between them. The germline V gene encodes CDR1 SGHRS and CDR2 YFSETQ. This CDR3 region has 14 residues.

As DNA, the CDR3 is TGTGCCTGTACGGGACTAGATTTTGAGACCCAGTACTTC. Its protein is CACTGLDFETQYF. J is TRBJ2-5 and V is TRBV30, with TRBD2 matching 8 bases. Losses at the gene ends were 6 bases for V and 5 bases for J; bases not matched to a gene: 8. CDR3 length: 13 amino acids. CDR1 and CDR2 (germline): GTSNPN, SVGIG (reference sequence).

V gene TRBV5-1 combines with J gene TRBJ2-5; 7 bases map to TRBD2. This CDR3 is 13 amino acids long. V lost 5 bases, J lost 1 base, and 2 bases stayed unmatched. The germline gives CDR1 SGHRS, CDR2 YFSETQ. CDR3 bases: TGCGCCAGCAGGTGGGGGGGCCAAGAGACCCAGTACTTC. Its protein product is CASRWGGQETQYF.

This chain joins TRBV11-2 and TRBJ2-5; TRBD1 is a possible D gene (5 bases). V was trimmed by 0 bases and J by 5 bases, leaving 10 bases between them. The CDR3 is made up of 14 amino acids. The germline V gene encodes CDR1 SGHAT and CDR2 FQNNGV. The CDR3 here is CASSLDRQSETQYF. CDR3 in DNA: TGTGCCAGCAGCTTAGATCGACAGTCGGAGACCCAGTACTTC.

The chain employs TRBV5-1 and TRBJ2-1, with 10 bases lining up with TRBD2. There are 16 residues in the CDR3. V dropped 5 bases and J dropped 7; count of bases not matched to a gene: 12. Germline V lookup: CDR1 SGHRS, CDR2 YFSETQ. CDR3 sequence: CASSLSTSGGVNEQFF. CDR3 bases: TGCGCCAGCAGTTTATCCACGAGCGGGGGGGTAAATGAGCAGTTCTTC.

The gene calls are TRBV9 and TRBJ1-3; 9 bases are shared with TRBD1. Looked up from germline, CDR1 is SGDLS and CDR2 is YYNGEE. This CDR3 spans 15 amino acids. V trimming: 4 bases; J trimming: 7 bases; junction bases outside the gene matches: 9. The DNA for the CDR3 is TGTGCCAGCAGCCAGGGGGACAGGGACGCGAACACCATATATTTT. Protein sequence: CASSQGDRDANTIYF. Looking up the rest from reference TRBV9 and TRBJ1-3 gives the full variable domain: DSGVTQTPKHLITATGQRVTLRCSPRSGDLSVYWYQQSLDQGLQFLIQYYNGEERAKGNILERFSAQQFPDLHSELNLSSLELGDSALYFCASSQGDRDANTIYFGEGSWLTVV.

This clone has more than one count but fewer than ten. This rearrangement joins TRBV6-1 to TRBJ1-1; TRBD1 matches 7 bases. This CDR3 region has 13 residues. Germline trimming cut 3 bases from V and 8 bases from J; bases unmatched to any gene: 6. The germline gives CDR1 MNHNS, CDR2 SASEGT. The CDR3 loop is CASSDHRGSEAFF. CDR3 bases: TGTGCCAGCAGTGACCACAGGGGCAGCGAAGCTTTCTTT.

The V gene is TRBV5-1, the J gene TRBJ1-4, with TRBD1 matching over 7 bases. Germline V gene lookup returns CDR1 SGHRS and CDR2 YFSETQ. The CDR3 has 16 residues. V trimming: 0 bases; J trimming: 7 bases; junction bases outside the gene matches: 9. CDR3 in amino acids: CASSLGARGFGEKLFF. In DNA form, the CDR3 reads TGCGCCAGCAGCTTGGGCGCCAGGGGGTTCGGTGAAAAACTGTTTTTT.

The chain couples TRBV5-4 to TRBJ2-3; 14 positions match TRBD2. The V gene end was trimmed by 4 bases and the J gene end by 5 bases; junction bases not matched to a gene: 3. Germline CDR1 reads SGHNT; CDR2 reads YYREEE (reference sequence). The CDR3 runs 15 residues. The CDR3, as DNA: TGTGCCAGCAGCAAGGGACTAGCGGGGGTAGATACGCAGTATTTT. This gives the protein CASSKGLAGVDTQYF.

This chain's CDR3 is CASSQDEGASGNTIYF. In nucleotides, the CDR3 is TGTGCCAGCAGCCAAGACGAGGGGGCTTCTGGAAACACCATATATTTT. The chain uses TRBV4-2 and TRBJ1-3; TRBD1 aligns across 7 bases. V lost 0 bases to trimming and J lost 1 base; unmatched junction nucleotides: 3. This CDR3 is built from 16 residues. Germline V gene lookup returns CDR1 LGHNA and CDR2 YNFKEQ.

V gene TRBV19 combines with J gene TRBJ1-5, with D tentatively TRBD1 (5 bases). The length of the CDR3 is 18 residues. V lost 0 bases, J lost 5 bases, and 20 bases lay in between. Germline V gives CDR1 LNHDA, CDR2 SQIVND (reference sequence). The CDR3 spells CASSIEGSGFPYYQPQHF. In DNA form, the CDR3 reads TGTGCCAGTAGTATAGAAGGGTCAGGGTTCCCATATTATCAGCCCCAGCATTTT.

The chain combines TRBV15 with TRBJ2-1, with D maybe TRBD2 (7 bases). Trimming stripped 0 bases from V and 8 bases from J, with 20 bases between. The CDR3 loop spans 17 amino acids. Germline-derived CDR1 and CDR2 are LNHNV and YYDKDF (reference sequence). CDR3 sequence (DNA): TGTGCCACCAGCAGAGATTCGGGGAGGGGGAAGCTCGATGAGCAGTTCTTC. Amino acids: CATSRDSGRGKLDEQFF.

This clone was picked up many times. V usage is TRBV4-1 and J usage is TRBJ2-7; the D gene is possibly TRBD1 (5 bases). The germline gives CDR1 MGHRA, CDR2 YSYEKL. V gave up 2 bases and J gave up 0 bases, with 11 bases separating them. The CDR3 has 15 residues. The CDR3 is CASSQTGLNSYEQYF. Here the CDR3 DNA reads TGCGCCAGCAGCCAAACAGGCTTGAACTCCTACGAGCAGTACTTC.

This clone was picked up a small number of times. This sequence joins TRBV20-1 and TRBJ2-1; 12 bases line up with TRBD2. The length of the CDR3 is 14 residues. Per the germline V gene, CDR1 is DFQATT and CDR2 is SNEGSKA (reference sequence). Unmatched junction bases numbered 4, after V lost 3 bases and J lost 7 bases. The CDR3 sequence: CSASLLAGGNEQFF. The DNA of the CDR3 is TGCAGTGCTAGTCTCCTAGCGGGGGGGAATGAGCAGTTCTTC.

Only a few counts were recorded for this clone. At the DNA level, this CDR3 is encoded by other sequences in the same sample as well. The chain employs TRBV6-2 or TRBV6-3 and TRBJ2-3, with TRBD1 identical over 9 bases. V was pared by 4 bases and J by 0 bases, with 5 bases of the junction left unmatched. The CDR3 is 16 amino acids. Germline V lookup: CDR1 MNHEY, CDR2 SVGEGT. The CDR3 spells CASSSHGTGSTDTQYF. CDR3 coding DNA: TGTGCCAGCAGTTCTCACGGGACAGGGAGCACAGATACGCAGTATTTT.

This CDR3 reads CASSTWGDQETQYF. The DNA of the CDR3 is TGTGCCAGCAGCACCTGGGGGGATCAAGAGACCCAGTACTTC. The chain links TRBV7-2 to TRBJ2-5; TRBD2 is a possible D gene (6 bases). The CDR3 consists of 14 residues. V gave up 5 bases and J gave up 2 bases, with 12 bases separating them. Germline V lookup: CDR1 SGHTA, CDR2 FQGNSA.